This T cell receptor (beta chain) is from a study of blood T cell repertoires in COVID-19 (dated by TCRdb to 2018 to 2021). Concerning the study at large: Samples from collaborators originated in the United States, Italy and Spain and spanned both the acute and convalescent phases of COVID-19. The repertoires were released in a freely available public database intended as a resource for research on the immune response to SARS-CoV-2. HLA class I and class II types, where available, came from metadata supplied by the sample provider rather than from assay-based typing. Nearly every sample came with metadata listing a de-identified subject ID, COVID-19 status, age in years and sex. The samples were drawn from two sources: the first 160 participants of the ongoing ImmuneRACE study, and over 1,000 subjects contributed by 6 global collaborators. The material from the prospective study consisted of cDNA or gDNA derived from T cells, B-cell-depleted T cells, or PBMCs. Subjects who had been exposed to COVID-19, were actively infected with it, or had recovered from it provided the deeply sampled blood TCRbeta repertoires that made up the dataset. Broad study findings and their caveats: Clinical and demographic metadata were provided uncurated, with the amount varying by source and participant.

Taken from cysteine to phenylalanine, the CDR3 has 13 residues. Left in the record is the CDR3 DNA by itself, 39 bases read in frame from the first base. Trimming takes 8 bases off V and 4 bases off J; junction bases not matched to a gene: 8. The germline V gene (reference sequence) yields GTSNPN for CDR1 and SVGIG for CDR2. TCRbeta CDR3 regions were amplified from genomic DNA using the immunoSEQ Assay, a bias-controlled multiplex PCR. On the study's bioinformatics: The number of nucleated cells in each sample was estimated by amplification of reference gene primers within the assay. Sequence reads were collapsed and filtered to measure the absolute abundance of every unique TCRbeta CDR3 rearrangement. For each sample, productive Simpson clonality was calculated as the square root of Simpson's diversity index across productive rearrangements. TCRdb holds this immuneACCESS table with in-frame rearrangements only. Some clones are missing; in checked studies, unresolved V genes explain under half, and the rest has no known cause. D and trimming come from the DNA, and the V and J calls and clone size come from that table. This sample lists under 250,000 clones; 80% were detected once. The top ten constitute 7.2% of the sample.

With respect to this clone: What this receptor recognizes is not known. The record has no base qualities; no much larger clone is one base away.

Each collaborating institution followed its own protocols to collect whole blood in K2EDTA tubes. For TCRbeta analysis, collaborators shipped samples in one of three forms: frozen whole blood, isolated PBMCs, or DNA extracted from either of those sample types. Recombination connected TRBV30 to TRBJ1-1; 9 middle bases align to TRBD1. This TCR was sampled from a woman in her sixties or seventies with acute or convalescent COVID-19. The sequencing sample was made of peripheral blood. The CDR3 loop reads CAARGTGFTEAFF. The nucleotide sequence is TGTGCCGCCCGAGGGACAGGGTTCACTGAAGCTTTCTTT. With the portions outside the CDR3 filled from the reference TRBV30 and TRBJ1-1 genes, the complete variable region becomes SQTIHQWPATLVQPVGSPLSLECTVEGTSNPNLYWYRQAAGRGLQLLFYSVGIGQISSEVPQNLSASRPQDRQFILSSKKLLLSDSGFYLCAARGTGFTEAFFGQGTRLTVV.